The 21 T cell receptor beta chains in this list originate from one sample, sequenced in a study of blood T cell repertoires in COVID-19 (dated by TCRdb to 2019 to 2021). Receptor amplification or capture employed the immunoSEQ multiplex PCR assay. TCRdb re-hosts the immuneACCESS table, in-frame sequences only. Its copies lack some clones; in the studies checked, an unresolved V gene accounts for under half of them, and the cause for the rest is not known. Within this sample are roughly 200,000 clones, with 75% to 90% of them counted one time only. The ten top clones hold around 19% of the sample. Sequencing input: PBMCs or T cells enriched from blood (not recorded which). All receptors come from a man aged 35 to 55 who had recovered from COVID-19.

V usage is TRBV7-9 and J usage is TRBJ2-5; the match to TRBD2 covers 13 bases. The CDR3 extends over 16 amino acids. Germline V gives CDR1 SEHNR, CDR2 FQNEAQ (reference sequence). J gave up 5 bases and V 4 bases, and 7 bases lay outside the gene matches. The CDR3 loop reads CASSSTSGRVKETQYF. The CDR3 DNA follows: TGTGCCAGCAGCTCCACTAGCGGGAGGGTAAAGGAGACCCAGTACTTC.

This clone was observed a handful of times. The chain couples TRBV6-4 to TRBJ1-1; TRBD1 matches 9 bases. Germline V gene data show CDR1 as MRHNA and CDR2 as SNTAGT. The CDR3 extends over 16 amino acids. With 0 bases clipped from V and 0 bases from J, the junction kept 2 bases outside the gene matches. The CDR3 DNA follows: TGTGCCAGCAGTGACTCGGGACAGGGCCTGAACACTGAAGCTTTCTTT. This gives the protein CASSDSGQGLNTEAFF.

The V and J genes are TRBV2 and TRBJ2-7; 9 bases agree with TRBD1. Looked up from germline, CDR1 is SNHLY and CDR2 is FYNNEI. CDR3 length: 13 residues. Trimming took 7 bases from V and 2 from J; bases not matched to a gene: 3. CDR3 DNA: TGTGCCAGCACATGGACAGGGGCCTACGAGCAGTACTTC. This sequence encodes CASTWTGAYEQYF. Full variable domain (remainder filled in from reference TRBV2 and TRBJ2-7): EPEVTQTPSHQVTQMGQEVILRCVPISNHLYFYWYRQILGQKVEFLVSFYNNEISEKSEIFDDQFSVERPDGSNFTLKIRSTKLEDSAMYFCASTWTGAYEQYFGPGTRLTVT.

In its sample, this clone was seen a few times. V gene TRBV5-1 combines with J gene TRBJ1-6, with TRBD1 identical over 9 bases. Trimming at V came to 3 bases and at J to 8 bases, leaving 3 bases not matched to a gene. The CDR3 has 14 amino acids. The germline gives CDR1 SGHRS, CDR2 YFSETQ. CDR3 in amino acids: CASSYRTGDSPLHF. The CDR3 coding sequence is TGCGCCAGCAGCTATAGGACAGGGGATTCACCCCTCCACTTT.

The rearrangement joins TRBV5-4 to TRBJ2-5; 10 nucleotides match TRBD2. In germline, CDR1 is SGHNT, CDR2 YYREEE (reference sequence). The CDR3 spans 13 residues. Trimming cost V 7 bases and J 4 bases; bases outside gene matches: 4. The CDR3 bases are TGTGCCAGCGGCCTAGCGGGAGTAGAGACCCAGTACTTC. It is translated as CASGLAGVETQYF.

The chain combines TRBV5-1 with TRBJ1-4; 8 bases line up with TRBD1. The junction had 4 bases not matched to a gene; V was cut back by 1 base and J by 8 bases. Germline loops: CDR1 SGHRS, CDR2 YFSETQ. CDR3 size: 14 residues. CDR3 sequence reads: CASSLSGGREKLFF. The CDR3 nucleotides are TGCGCCAGCAGCTTGTCAGGGGGCAGAGAAAAACTGTTTTTT.

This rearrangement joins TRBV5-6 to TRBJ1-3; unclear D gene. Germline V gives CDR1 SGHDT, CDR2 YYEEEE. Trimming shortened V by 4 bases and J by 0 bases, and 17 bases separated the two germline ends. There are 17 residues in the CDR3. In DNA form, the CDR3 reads TGTGCCAGCAGCCCGCGGGGAGGGCCGTACTCTGGAAACACCATATATTTT. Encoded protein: CASSPRGGPYSGNTIYF.

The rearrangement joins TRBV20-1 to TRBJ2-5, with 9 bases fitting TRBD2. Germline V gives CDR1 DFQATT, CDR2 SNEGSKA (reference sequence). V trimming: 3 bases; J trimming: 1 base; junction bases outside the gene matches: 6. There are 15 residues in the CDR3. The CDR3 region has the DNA TGCAGTGCTAGTTGGCGGGAGGGCCGCCAAGAGACCCAGTACTTC. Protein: CSASWREGRQETQYF.

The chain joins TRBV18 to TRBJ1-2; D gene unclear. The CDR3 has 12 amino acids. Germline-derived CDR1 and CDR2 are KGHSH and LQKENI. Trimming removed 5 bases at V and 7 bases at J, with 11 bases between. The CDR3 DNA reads TGTGCCAGCTCAAGGGAGGAAGGTGGCTACACCTTC. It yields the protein CASSREEGGYTF. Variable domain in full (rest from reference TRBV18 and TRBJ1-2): NAGVMQNPRHLVRRRGQEARLRCSPMKGHSHVYWYRQLPEEGLKFMVYLQKENIIDESGMPKERFSAEFPKEGPSILRIQQVVRGDSAAYFCASSREEGGYTFGSGTRLTVV.

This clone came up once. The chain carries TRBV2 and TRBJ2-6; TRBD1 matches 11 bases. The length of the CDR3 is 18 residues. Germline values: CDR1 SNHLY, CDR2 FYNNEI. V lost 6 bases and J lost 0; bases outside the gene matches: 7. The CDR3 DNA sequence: TGTGCCAGCAGGATCACCGGGACAGGGGGCTCTGGGGCCAACGTCCTGACTTTC. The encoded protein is CASRITGTGGSGANVLTF. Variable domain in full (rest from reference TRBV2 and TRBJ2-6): EPEVTQTPSHQVTQMGQEVILRCVPISNHLYFYWYRQILGQKVEFLVSFYNNEISEKSEIFDDQFSVERPDGSNFTLKIRSTKLEDSAMYFCASRITGTGGSGANVLTFGAGSRLTVL.

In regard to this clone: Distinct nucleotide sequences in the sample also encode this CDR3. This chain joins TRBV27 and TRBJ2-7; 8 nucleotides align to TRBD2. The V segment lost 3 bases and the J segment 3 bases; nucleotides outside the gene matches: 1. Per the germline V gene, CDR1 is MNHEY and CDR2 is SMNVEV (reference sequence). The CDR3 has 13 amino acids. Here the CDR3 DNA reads TGTGCCAGCAGTTTGGCGGGAGGCTACGAGCAGTACTTC. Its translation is CASSLAGGYEQYF.

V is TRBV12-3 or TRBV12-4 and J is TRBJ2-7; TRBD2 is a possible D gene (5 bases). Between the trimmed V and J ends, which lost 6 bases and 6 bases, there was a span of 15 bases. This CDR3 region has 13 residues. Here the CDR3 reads CASRASGGREQYF. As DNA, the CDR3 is TGTGCCAGCAGGGCCAGTGGAGGACGCGAGCAGTACTTC.

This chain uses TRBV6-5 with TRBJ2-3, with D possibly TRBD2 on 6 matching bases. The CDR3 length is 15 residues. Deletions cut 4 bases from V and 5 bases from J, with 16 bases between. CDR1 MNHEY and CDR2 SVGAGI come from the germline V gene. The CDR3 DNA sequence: TGTGCCAGCAGTTCTACTAGCACGGTTAAAGATACGCAGTATTTT. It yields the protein CASSSTSTVKDTQYF.

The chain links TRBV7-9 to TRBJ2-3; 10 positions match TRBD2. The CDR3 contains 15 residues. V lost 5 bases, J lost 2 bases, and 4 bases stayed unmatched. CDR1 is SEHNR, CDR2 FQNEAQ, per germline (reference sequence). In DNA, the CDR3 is TGTGCCAGCAGCCTCGGACTAGCGGACACAGATACGCAGTATTTT. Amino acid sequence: CASSLGLADTDTQYF.

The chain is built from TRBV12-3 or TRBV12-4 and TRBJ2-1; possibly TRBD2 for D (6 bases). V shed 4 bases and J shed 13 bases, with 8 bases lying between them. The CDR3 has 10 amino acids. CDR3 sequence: CASSSDYQFF. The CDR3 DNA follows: TGTGCCAGCAGTTCGGACTATCAGTTCTTC.

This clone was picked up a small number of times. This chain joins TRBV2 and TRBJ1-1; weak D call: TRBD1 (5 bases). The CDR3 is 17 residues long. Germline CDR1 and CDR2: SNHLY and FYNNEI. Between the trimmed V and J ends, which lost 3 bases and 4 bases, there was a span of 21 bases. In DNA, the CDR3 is TGTGCCAGCAGTGAGGGAGTTTTGGGGGGAAGGATCACTGAAGCTTTCTTT. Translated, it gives CASSEGVLGGRITEAFF. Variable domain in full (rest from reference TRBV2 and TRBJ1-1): EPEVTQTPSHQVTQMGQEVILRCVPISNHLYFYWYRQILGQKVEFLVSFYNNEISEKSEIFDDQFSVERPDGSNFTLKIRSTKLEDSAMYFCASSEGVLGGRITEAFFGQGTRLTVV.

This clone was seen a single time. The CDR3 DNA reads as TGTGCCAGCAACGAAGGAGTGGAGGTGAACACTGAAGCTTTCTTT. Translating it yields CASNEGVEVNTEAFF. The V call is TRBV28, the J call TRBJ1-1, with D hard to call. The V end lost 7 bases, the J end lost 0 bases, and 15 bases lay between the germline ends. The V gene's germline CDR1 is MDHEN and CDR2 SYDVKM. This CDR3 contains 15 residues.

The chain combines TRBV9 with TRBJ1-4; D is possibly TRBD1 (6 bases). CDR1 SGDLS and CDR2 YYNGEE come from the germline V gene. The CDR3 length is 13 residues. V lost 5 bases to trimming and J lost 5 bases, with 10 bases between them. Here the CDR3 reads CASSDGQNEKLFF. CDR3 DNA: TGTGCCAGCAGTGACGGACAGAATGAAAAACTGTTTTTT.

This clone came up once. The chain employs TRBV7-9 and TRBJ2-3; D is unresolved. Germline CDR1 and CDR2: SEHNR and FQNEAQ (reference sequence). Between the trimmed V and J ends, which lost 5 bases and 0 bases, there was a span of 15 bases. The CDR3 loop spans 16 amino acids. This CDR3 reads CASSPRGVSSTDTQYF. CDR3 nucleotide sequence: TGTGCCAGCAGCCCTAGAGGAGTCTCTAGCACAGATACGCAGTATTTT. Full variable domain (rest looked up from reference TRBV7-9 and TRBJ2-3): DTGVSQNPRHKITKRGQNVTFRCDPISEHNRLYWYRQTLGQGPEFLTYFQNEAQLEKSRLLSDRFSAERPKGSFSTLEIQRTEQGDSAMYLCASSPRGVSSTDTQYFGPGTRLTVL.

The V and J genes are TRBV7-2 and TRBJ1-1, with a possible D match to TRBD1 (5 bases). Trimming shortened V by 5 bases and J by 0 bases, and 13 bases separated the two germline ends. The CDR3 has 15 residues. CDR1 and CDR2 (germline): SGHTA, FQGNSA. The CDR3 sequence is CASSLQTVMNTEAFF. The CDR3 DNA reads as TGTGCCAGCAGCCTGCAGACAGTTATGAACACTGAAGCTTTCTTT.

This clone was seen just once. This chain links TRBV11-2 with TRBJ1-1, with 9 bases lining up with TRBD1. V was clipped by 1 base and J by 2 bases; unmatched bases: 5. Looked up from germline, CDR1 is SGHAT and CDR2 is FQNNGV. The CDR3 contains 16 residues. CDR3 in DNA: TGTGCCAGCAGCTTAGTGGGGACAGGGTCAAACACTGAAGCTTTCTTT. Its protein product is CASSLVGTGSNTEAFF.